This entry lists 2 T cell receptor beta chains sequenced from one sample in a study of T cell repertoires in cytomegalovirus infection. TCRdb ran MiXCR on the reads and lists one entry per CDR3 protein. Here the sample spans about 250,000 distinct CDR3 sequences, 15% to 20% being singletons. The source material was CD8+ T cells from PBMCs. The receptors derive from a human donor in good health (CMV status not recorded). Some clones in this sample may be carry-over from other donors' samples.

The rearrangement links TRBV14 to TRBJ2-7, with TRBD1 matching over 7 bases. The V segment lost 3 bases and the J segment 5 bases; nucleotides outside the gene matches: 10. Looked up from germline, CDR1 is SGHDN and CDR2 is FVKESK. This CDR3 has 15 residues. CDR3 sequence (DNA): TGTGCCAGCAGCCATTCCCAGGGGGTTTTAGACGAGCAGTACTTC. It is translated as CASSHSQGVLDEQYF.

The chain combines TRBV2 with TRBJ1-1; unclear D gene. The CDR3 length is 13 residues. Deletions cut 2 bases from V and 3 bases from J, with 7 bases between. The germline CDR1 and CDR2 sequences are SNHLY and FYNNEI. In DNA form, the CDR3 reads TGTGCCAGCAGTGAATGGCCAGACACTGAAGCTTTCTTT. It encodes CASSEWPDTEAFF.